These 22 T cell receptor beta chains were sequenced from one sample in a study of blood T cells in healthy people across ages. Next came a second PCR, run for roughly 6 to 11 cycles, which used a sample-barcoded 5' primer along with a J-beta primer mix. TCRdb independently ran MiXCR on the 5' RACE reads; one entry per CDR3 protein. This table holds 1.5 million to 2 million distinct CDR3 sequences, 25% to 30% found once. Sequencing was done on a sample of blood. The source is a woman in her 30s in good health.

V is TRBV3-1 and J is TRBJ2-3; possibly TRBD1 for D (6 bases). Germline CDR1 LGHDT, CDR2 YNNKEL (reference sequence). Trimming stripped 4 bases from V and 4 bases from J, with 21 bases between. The CDR3 runs 17 residues. Written as DNA, the CDR3 is TGTGCCAGCAGCCGGCTAAAGGGCAGGGGTACTCCAGATACGCAGTATTTT. This gives the protein CASSRLKGRGTPDTQYF.

This chain joins TRBV20-1 and TRBJ2-3; D remains ambiguous. V lost 6 bases and J lost 3, with 13 bases in between. The CDR3 runs 13 residues. Germline CDR1 is DFQATT and CDR2 is SNEGSKA (reference sequence). The CDR3 region is CSAPPVGTDTQYF. The CDR3 nucleotides read TGCAGTGCCCCCCCCGTTGGGACAGATACGCAGTATTTT.

The gene calls are TRBV19 and TRBJ2-7; 7 nucleotides agree with TRBD1. This CDR3 is 14 amino acids long. J lost 1 base, V lost 11 bases, and 11 bases had no gene match. Germline CDR1 LNHDA, CDR2 SQIVND (reference sequence). The CDR3 DNA reads TGTGCCTGCTCACTCGCAGGGGGTTCCTACGAGCAGTACTTC. The encoded protein is CACSLAGGSYEQYF.

The chain couples TRBV7-9 to TRBJ1-6; no reliable D call. The germline CDR1 and CDR2 sequences are SEHNR and FQNEAQ (reference sequence). The length of the CDR3 is 15 residues. Trimming took off 2 bases at V and 10 bases at J, with 15 bases between the two ends. The CDR3 nucleotides read TGTGCCAGCAGCTTATTGTCAGCGGGCAGATCACCCCTCCACTTT. It yields the protein CASSLLSAGRSPLHF.

The chain links TRBV30 to TRBJ2-7; D remains ambiguous. CDR1 is GTSNPN, CDR2 SVGIG, per germline (reference sequence). Trimming cost V 2 bases and J 6 bases, with 14 bases left between them. This CDR3 is 13 amino acids long. The CDR3 is CAWSSRTATEQYF. DNA of the CDR3: TGTGCCTGGAGTTCTAGAACCGCGACCGAGCAGTACTTC.

This sequence joins TRBV6-6 and TRBJ2-2; D uncertain. V was clipped by 6 bases and J by 5 bases, with 16 bases between them. The length of the CDR3 is 15 residues. CDR1 is MNHNY, CDR2 SVGAGI, per germline (reference sequence). The CDR3 DNA reads as TGTGCCAGCAGCCCTGAGTTGGTGGTGACCGGGGAGCTGTTTTTT. The encoded protein is CASSPELVVTGELFF.

This clonotype occurred a few times. One end of the junction varies from germline; a read error may be responsible. V usage is TRBV15 and J usage is TRBJ2-1, with a tentative D call TRBD2 (5 bases). The CDR3 totals 15 residues. Germline V gives CDR1 LNHNV, CDR2 YYDKDF (reference sequence). The CDR3 is CAISRDRGINNEQFF. The CDR3 DNA follows: TGTGCCATCAGCAGAGATCGAGGGATCAATAATGAGCAGTTCTTC.

A note on this clonotype: The junction departs from the called germline gene at one end, perhaps through a read error. The rearrangement uses TRBV12-3 or TRBV12-4 and TRBJ1-2; D is uncertain. The CDR3 runs to 15 residues. The CDR3 protein is CACSGSTLVPFGYTF. CDR3 bases: TGTGCCTGCAGTGGATCGACCCTGGTTCCTTTTGGCTACACCTTC.

The genes are TRBV27 and TRBJ1-2; 9 bases map to TRBD1. The ends lost 8 bases at V and 4 bases at J; junction bases unmatched: 14. This CDR3 contains 16 residues. Germline loops: CDR1 MNHEY, CDR2 SMNVEV (reference sequence). The CDR3 loop is CASRSDRDRALYGYTF. CDR3 coding DNA: TGTGCCAGCCGTTCAGACCGGGACAGGGCTCTCTATGGCTACACCTTC.

This clonotype was observed a handful of times. The chain has TRBV7-8 and TRBJ1-3; 7 bases map to TRBD1. The CDR3 covers 17 residues. The V gene end was trimmed by 3 bases and the J gene end by 3 bases; junction bases not matched to a gene: 11. Germline CDR1 SGHVS, CDR2 FQNEAQ. CDR3 region: CASSLGAEGAGGNTIYF. The CDR3 nucleotides are TGTGCCAGCAGCTTGGGAGCCGAGGGGGCGGGTGGAAACACCATATATTTT.

This clonotype has a handful of counts. The chain carries TRBV7-2 and TRBJ2-1; D call uncertain. The CDR3 is 13 residues long. CDR1 SGHTA and CDR2 FQGNSA come from the germline V gene. Trimming pared 2 bases from V and 12 bases from J, leaving 14 bases between. CDR3 protein: CASSLNRLTRQFF. The CDR3 bases are TGTGCCAGCAGCTTAAATCGTTTAACTCGGCAGTTCTTC. Using reference TRBV7-2 and TRBJ2-1 for the parts outside the CDR3, the full variable domain is GAGVSQSPSNKVTEKGKDVELRCDPISGHTALYWYRQSLGQGLEFLIYFQGNSAPDKSGLPSDRFSAERTGGSVSTLTIQRTQQEDSAVYLCASSLNRLTRQFFGPGTRLTVL.

This clonotype was observed a handful of times. The CDR3, as DNA: TGCAGTGCAGATGCCGTAGCGACCAACTCCTACAATGAGCAGTTCTTC. Its translation is CSADAVATNSYNEQFF. The chain uses TRBV20-1 and TRBJ2-1, with D perhaps matching TRBD2 (5 bases). The CDR3 extends over 16 amino acids. Per germline, CDR1 DFQATT and CDR2 SNEGSKA (reference sequence). V lost 6 bases and J lost 0, with 18 bases in between.

The chain couples TRBV24-1 to TRBJ1-2; the D is unclear. CDR1 and CDR2 from the germline V gene are KGHDR and SFDVKD. The CDR3 extends over 13 amino acids. Deletions cut 2 bases from V and 6 bases from J, with 9 bases between. The CDR3 protein is CATSDSAYDGYTF. The CDR3 nucleotides are TGTGCCACCAGTGATTCAGCGTATGATGGCTACACCTTC.

This clonotype turned up a few times. The rearrangement uses TRBV20-1 and TRBJ2-1; 10 nucleotides agree with TRBD2. Germline trimming cut 4 bases from V and 6 bases from J; bases unmatched to any gene: 3. The germline CDR1 and CDR2 sequences are DFQATT and SNEGSKA (reference sequence). This CDR3 is built from 13 residues. CDR3 protein: CSAIAGGGNEQFF. The DNA for the CDR3 is TGCAGTGCTATAGCGGGGGGAGGCAATGAGCAGTTCTTC.

The sample holds many counts of this clonotype. The rearrangement uses TRBV9 and TRBJ2-7; D is undetermined. Deletions cut 3 bases from V and 3 bases from J, with 16 bases between. CDR1 is SGDLS and CDR2 is YYNGEE in the germline V gene. The CDR3 sequence is 15 residues long. The CDR3 DNA reads TGTGCCAGCAGCGCCCAACCCCGCCTTGGCTACGAGCAGTACTTC. Protein product: CASSAQPRLGYEQYF.

Comment on this clonotype: At one end, the junction sequence differs from germline, possibly due to a read error. The chain links TRBV5-5 to TRBJ1-2, with a weak D call TRBD1 (6 bases). CDR1 is SGHKS and CDR2 is YYEKEE in the germline V gene (reference sequence). The CDR3 runs 15 residues. CDR3 protein: CASSFRQVANYGYIF. DNA of the CDR3: TGTGCCAGCAGCTTCCGACAGGTAGCTAACTATGGCTACATCTTC.

The genes are TRBV10-3 and TRBJ2-4, with D uncertain. The germline V and J ends were trimmed by 8 bases and 0 bases, with 14 bases remaining between them. Germline V lookup: CDR1 ENHRY, CDR2 SYGVKD. The CDR3 spans 15 residues. The CDR3 DNA follows: TGTGCCATCGTTTCGACCTGCTTAGCCAAAAACATTCAGTACTTC. Protein: CAIVSTCLAKNIQYF.

This clonotype was recorded a few times. The chain joins TRBV7-2 to TRBJ2-7; D is unresolved. CDR1 SGHTA and CDR2 FQGNSA come from the germline V gene. The CDR3 covers 13 residues. Trimming removed 8 bases from V and 0 bases from J, with 11 bases in between. The CDR3 is CASLEGNSYEQYF. The CDR3 nucleotides read TGTGCCAGCTTGGAAGGGAACTCCTACGAGCAGTACTTC.

With respect to this clonotype: A single base separates this from a much larger clone, so it may be a read error. The chain uses TRBV24-1 and TRBJ2-7, with D unclear. The CDR3 consists of 12 residues. Germline V gene sequence: CDR1 KGHDR, CDR2 SFDVKD. The CDR3 sequence: CTRLRLAYEQYF. Written as DNA, the CDR3 is TGTACCAGGCTCCGGTTGGCCTACGAGCAGTACTTC.

The chain has TRBV12-3 or TRBV12-4 and TRBJ1-2; the D gene is possibly TRBD1 (5 bases). V dropped 3 bases and J dropped 4 bases, with 12 bases sitting between them. CDR3 length: 14 amino acids. The CDR3 DNA is TGTGCCAGCAGTTTTAGACAGAACAGCTATGGCTACACCTTC. Translated, it gives CASSFRQNSYGYTF.

The V call is TRBV12-3 or TRBV12-4, the J call TRBJ2-1; 9 bases are a match to TRBD1. CDR3 size: 15 residues. V lost 7 bases and J lost 6; bases outside the gene matches: 10. The CDR3, as DNA: TGTGCCAGCAACCCTGGGACAGGGCGTTTCAATGAGCAGTTCTTC. Encoded protein: CASNPGTGRFNEQFF.

V and J are TRBV7-2 and TRBJ2-1; D is possibly TRBD2 (5 bases). Trimming took off 2 bases at V and 9 bases at J, with 17 bases between the two ends. This CDR3 contains 15 residues. The germline gives CDR1 SGHTA, CDR2 FQGNSA. The CDR3 is CASSLRQAGVAEQFF. The DNA for the CDR3 is TGTGCCAGCAGCTTAAGGCAGGCGGGCGTGGCTGAGCAGTTCTTC.